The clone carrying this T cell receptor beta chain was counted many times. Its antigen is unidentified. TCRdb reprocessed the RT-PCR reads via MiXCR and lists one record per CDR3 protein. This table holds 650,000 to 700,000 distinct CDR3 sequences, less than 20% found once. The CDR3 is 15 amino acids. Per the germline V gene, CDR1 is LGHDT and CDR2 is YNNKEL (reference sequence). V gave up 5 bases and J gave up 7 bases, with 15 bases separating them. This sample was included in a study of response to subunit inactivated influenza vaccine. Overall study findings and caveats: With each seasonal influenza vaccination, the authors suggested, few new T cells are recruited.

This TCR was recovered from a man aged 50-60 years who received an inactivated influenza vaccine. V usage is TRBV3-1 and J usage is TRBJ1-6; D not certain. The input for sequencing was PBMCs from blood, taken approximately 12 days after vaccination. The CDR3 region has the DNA TGTGCCAGCAGCTCTCCCTTGGGGAGAAATTCACCCCTCCACTTT. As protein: CASSSPLGRNSPLHF.